This T cell receptor (beta chain) was captured by sequencing in a study of blood T cell repertoires in COVID-19. On the study more broadly: Samples of COVID-19 (acute and convalescent) were obtained from the United States, Italy and Spain. PBMCs, B-cell-depleted T cells, or T cells provided the cDNA or gDNA that made up the material.

As originally analysed: Quantification of nucleated cells was approximated via reference gene primer amplification. Repertoires were generated with immunoSEQ multiplex PCR, while TCRdb's copy carries only in-frame clones and drops some. V and J calls and clone size are as listed in that table; D and trimming were resolved from the DNA. The data hold 50,000 to 65,000 clones, with about nine tenths observed a single time. The V segment lost 7 bases and the J segment 3 bases; nucleotides outside the gene matches: 10. CDR1 MNHEY and CDR2 SVGAGI come from the germline V gene. CDR3 size: 15 residues. The sequenced sample consisted of peripheral blood. This TCR derives from a man aged 50 or older with active COVID-19. This sequence joins TRBV6-5 and TRBJ1-2; 8 bases map to TRBD1. Here the CDR3 DNA reads TGTGCCAGCACCGCGGGGTCAGGGGGCGACTATGGCTACACCTTC. It codes for CASTAGSGGDYGYTF.